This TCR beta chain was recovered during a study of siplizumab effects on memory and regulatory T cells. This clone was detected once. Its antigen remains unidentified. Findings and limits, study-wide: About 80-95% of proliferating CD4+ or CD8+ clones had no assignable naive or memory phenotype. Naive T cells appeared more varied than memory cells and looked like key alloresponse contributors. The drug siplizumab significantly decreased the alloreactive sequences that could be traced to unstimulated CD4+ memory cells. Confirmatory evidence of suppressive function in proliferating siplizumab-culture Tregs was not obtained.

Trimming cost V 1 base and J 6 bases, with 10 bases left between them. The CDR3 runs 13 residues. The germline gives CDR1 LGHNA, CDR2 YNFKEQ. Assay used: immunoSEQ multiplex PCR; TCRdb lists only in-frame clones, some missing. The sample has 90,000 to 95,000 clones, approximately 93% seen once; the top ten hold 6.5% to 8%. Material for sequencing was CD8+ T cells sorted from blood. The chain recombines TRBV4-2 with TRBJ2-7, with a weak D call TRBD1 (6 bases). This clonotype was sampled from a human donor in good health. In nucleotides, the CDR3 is TGTGCCAGCAGCCAAGGGACAGCAAGCGAGCAGTACTTC. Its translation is CASSQGTASEQYF.